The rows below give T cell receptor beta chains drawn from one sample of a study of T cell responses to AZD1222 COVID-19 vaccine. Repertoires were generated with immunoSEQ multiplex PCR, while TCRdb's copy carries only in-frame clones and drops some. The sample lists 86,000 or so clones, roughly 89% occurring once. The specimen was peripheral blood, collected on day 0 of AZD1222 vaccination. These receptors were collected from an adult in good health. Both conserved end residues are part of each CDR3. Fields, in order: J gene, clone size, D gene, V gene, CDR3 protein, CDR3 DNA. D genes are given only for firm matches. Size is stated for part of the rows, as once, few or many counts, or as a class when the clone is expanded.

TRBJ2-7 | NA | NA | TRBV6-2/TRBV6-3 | CASSQLYEQYF | TGTGCCAGCAGTCAACTATACGAGCAGTACTTC
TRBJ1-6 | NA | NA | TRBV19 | CASSGQGSYNSPLHF | TGTGCCAGTAGTGGGCAGGGATCCTATAATTCACCCCTCCACTTT
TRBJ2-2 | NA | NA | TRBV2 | CASSLIAGAGELFF | TGTGCCAGCAGTCTAATAGCCGGCGCCGGGGAGCTGTTTTTT
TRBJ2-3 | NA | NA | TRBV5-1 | CASSLYVGATDTQYF | TGCGCCAGCAGCTTGTATGTTGGGGCCACAGATACGCAGTATTTT
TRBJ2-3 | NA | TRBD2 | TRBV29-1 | CSVLSGRADTQYF | TGCAGCGTTCTAAGCGGGAGGGCAGATACGCAGTATTTT
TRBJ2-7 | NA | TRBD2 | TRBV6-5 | CASRRSGSASEQYF | TGTGCCAGCAGAAGAAGCGGGAGTGCCTCCGAGCAGTACTTC
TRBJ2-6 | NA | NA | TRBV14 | CASSQVRTSGVLTF | TGTGCCAGCAGCCAAGTACGAACCTCCGGCGTCCTGACTTTC
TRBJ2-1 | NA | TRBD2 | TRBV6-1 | CASSEAGGLAGAHNEQFF | TGTGCCAGCAGTGAAGCGGGGGGACTAGCGGGAGCCCACAATGAGCAGTTCTTC
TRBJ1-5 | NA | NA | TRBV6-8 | CASSKHPPESNQPQHF | TGTGCCAGCAGTAAACACCCCCCAGAGAGCAATCAGCCCCAGCATTTT
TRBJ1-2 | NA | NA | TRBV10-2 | CASTGQATYGYTF | TGCGCCAGCACGGGACAAGCAACCTATGGCTACACCTTC
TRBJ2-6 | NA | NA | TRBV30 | CAWSLWTPGANVLTF | TGTGCCTGGAGTTTATGGACCCCTGGGGCCAACGTCCTGACTTTC
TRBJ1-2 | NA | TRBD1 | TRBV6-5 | CASTAQGFDGYTF | TGTGCCAGCACCGCACAGGGGTTTGATGGCTACACCTTC
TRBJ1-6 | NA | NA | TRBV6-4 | CASRAVLSDGTTPLHF | TGTGCCAGCAGGGCGGTTTTGTCAGATGGGACGACACCCCTCCACTTT
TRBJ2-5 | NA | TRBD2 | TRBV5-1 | CASSLSPSGRAETQYF | TGCGCCAGCAGCTTGTCTCCTAGCGGGAGGGCGGAGACCCAGTACTTC
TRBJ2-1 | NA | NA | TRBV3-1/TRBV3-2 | CASSQTYNEQFF | TGTGCCAGCAGCCAAACCTACAATGAGCAGTTCTTC
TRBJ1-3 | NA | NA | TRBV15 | CATSRGGSGNTIYF | TGTGCCACCAGCAGAGGGGGCTCTGGAAACACCATATATTTT
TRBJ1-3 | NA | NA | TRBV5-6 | CASSLGSAGLGNTIYF | TGTGCCAGCAGCTTGGGAAGCGCGGGGCTCGGAAACACCATATATTTT
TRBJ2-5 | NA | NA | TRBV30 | CAWSLGFQETQYF | TGTGCCTGGAGTCTTGGGTTCCAAGAGACCCAGTACTTC
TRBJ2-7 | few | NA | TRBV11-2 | CASSSGAQWTSSYEQYF | TGTGCCAGCAGCTCTGGGGCTCAGTGGACGAGCTCCTACGAGCAGTACTTC
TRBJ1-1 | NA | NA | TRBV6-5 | CASSSPEVNTEAFF | TGTGCCAGCAGTTCCCCTGAGGTGAACACTGAAGCTTTCTTT
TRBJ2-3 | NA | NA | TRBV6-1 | CASSVPVFGETDTQYF | NA
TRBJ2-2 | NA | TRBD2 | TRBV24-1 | CATSDPSGGNTGELFF | TGTGCCACCAGTGACCCGAGCGGGGGGAACACCGGGGAGCTGTTTTTT
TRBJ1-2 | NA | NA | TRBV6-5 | CASTRGGDNLGYTF | TGTGCCAGCACCCGCGGGGGGGATAATCTTGGCTACACCTTC
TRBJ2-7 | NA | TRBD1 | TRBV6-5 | CASSRRTGGNYEQYF | TGTGCCAGCAGTAGAAGGACAGGGGGCAACTACGAGCAGTACTTC
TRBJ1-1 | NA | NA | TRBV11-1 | CASSLRRGNTEAFF | TGTGCCAGCAGCTTACGGAGGGGGAACACTGAAGCTTTCTTT
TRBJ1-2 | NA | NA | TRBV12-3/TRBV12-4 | CASSLRGGSGYTF | TGTGCCAGCAGTTTAAGAGGGGGGTCTGGCTACACCTTC
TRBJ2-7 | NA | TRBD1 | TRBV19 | CASSKPGTGGHEQYF | TGTGCCAGTAGTAAGCCCGGGACAGGGGGACACGAGCAGTACTTC
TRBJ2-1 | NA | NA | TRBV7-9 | CASSLETAREQFF | TGTGCCAGCAGCCTCGAGACAGCCCGGGAGCAGTTCTTC
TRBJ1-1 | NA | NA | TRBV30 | CAWRGDGPEAFF | TGTGCCTGGAGGGGGGACGGCCCTGAAGCTTTCTTT
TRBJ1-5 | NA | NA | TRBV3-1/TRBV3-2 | CASSQADRSNQPQHF | TGTGCCAGCAGCCAGGCCGACAGGAGCAATCAGCCCCAGCATTTT
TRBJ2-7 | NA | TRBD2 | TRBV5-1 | CASSSGGTSGRATYEQYF | TGCGCCAGCAGCTCGGGAGGGACTAGCGGGAGGGCCACCTACGAGCAGTACTTC
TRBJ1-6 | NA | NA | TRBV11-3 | CASSLGDSPLHF | TGTGCCAGCAGCTTAGGGGATTCACCCCTCCACTTT
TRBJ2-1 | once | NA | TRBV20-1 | CSASLQLGQFF | TGCAGTGCTAGCTTACAGCTGGGGCAGTTCTTC
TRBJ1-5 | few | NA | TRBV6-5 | CASRDPGNQPQHF | TGTGCCAGCAGGGACCCCGGCAATCAGCCCCAGCATTTT
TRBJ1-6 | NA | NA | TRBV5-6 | CASHSRGVWDSPLHF | TGTGCCAGCCACTCTAGGGGCGTTTGGGATTCACCCCTCCACTTT
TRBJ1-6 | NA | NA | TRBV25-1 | CASSERGAYNSPLHF | TGTGCCAGCAGTGAGCGGGGGGCCTATAATTCACCCCTCCACTTT
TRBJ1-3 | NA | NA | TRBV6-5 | CASSPTGFLDAIYF | TGTGCCAGCAGCCCGACAGGCTTTCTCGATGCCATATATTTT
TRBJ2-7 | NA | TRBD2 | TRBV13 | CASSPGLAGYEQYF | TGTGCCAGCAGCCCGGGACTAGCAGGATACGAGCAGTACTTC
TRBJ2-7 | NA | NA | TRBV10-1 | CASSASQGGREQYF | TGCGCCAGCAGTGCCTCCCAGGGAGGTCGGGAGCAGTACTTC
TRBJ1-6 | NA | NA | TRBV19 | CASSPLTGRNSPLHF | TGTGCCAGCTCCCCCTTAACAGGGCGTAATTCACCCCTCCACTTT
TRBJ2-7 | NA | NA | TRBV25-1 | CASSELGEKGSDEQYF | TGTGCCAGCAGTGAGCTTGGAGAAAAGGGAAGCGACGAGCAGTACTTC
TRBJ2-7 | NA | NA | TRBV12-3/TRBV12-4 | CASGTDGTYEQYF | TGTGCCAGCGGGACGGACGGAACCTACGAGCAGTACTTC